This TCR beta chain was obtained from a study of blood T cells in healthy people across ages. Russia was home to the donors, healthy Caucasian individuals aged 6 to 90. Donors gave roughly 10 milliliters of peripheral blood apiece. Isolation per sample recovered at least 7 million PBMCs. The extraction recovered at least 5.5 micrograms of total RNA per sample. This clonotype appeared a few times. Combining a sample-barcoded 5' primer with a J-beta primer mix, a second PCR ran for roughly 7 to 11 cycles. TCRdb recomputed calls from the 5' RACE reads with MiXCR, one row per CDR3 protein. This sample has about 780,000 distinct CDR3 sequences, with about half found just once. Germline V CDR1 and CDR2: SGHRS, YFSETQ. V shed 0 bases and J 1 base; nucleotides not matched to a gene: 1. The CDR3 sequence is 16 residues long.

The source material was blood. The chain recombines TRBV5-1 with TRBJ2-2; TRBD1 agrees at 9 bases. This sequence was found in a man older than 75 in good health. This chain's CDR3 is CASSLVDRGNTGELFF. The CDR3 DNA reads as TGCGCCAGCAGCTTGGTGGACAGGGGGAACACCGGGGAGCTGTTTTTT.